Here is one TCR beta chain with its context. Antigen specificity is unknown. RNA was extracted with the RNeasy kit, and a quantity of roughly 0.5 to 1 ug was reverse transcribed using random hexamers. It was immunoSEQ multiplex PCR that amplified TCR beta CDR3 across 54 Vbeta and 13 Jbeta. TCRdb recomputed calls from the immunoSEQ multiplex PCR reads with MiXCR, one row per CDR3 protein. The profile shows some 170,000 distinct CDR3 sequences, 85% to 95% of them singletons. TCR beta was sequenced from blood CD8+ and CD4+ T cells. TEMRA cells were FACS-enriched, while CD8+ and CD4+ T cells were negatively isolated. The V gene's germline CDR1 is MNHEY and CDR2 SMNVEV (reference sequence). This CDR3 is built from 14 residues. The V and J ends lost 5 bases and 0 bases respectively, with 10 bases between them. These data belong to a study of CD8 T cells in Susac syndrome. Study-level points and caveats: Regarding the TCR sequencing and HLA analysis, the study admitted that a relatively small number of individuals were involved.

The source material was CD4+ T cells from PBMCs. The genes are TRBV27 and TRBJ1-2; D remains unclear. This TCR derives from a human donor in good health. The CDR3 spells CASSPYTANYGYTF. The CDR3, as DNA: TGTGCCAGCAGTCCCTATACAGCTAACTATGGCTACACCTTC.